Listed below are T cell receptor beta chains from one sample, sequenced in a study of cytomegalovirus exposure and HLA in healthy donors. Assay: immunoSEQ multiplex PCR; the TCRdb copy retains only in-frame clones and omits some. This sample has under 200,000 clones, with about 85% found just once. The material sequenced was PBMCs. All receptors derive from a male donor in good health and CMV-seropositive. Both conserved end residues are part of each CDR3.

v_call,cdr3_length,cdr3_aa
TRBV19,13,CASTSDREKTQYF
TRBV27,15,CASGLGLAGDNEQFF
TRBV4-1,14,CASSQGPGRRGYTF
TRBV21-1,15,CASSISNSFNEKLFF
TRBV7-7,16,CASSFQGGRSTDTQYF
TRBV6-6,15,CASSLIAGGPYEQYF
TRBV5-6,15,CASSSAPGQGSPLHF
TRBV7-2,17,CASSLTSGTRGTGELFF
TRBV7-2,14,CASSLAGGGYEQYF
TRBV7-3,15,CASSFTAGGHETQYF
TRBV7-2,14,CASSLVGVEYGYTF
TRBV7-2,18,CASSLGGSLGARTDTQYF
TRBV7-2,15,CASTLDRARYNEQFF
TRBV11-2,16,CASSPTEQATNEKLFF
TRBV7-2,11,CASSLAGTQYF
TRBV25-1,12,CASSDQITEAFF
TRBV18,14,CASSPMGGQETQYF
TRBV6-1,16,CASSEARRQGANIYTF